This TCR beta chain was captured by sequencing in a study of T cell responses to AZD1222 COVID-19 vaccine. This clone occurred once. Profiled with immunoSEQ multiplex PCR; TCRdb holds only in-frame clones, not every one. Here the sample spans about 120,000 clones, 80% to 90% being singletons. This CDR3 contains 15 residues. Trimming pared 4 bases from V and 3 bases from J, leaving 12 bases between. Per germline, CDR1 SGHNT and CDR2 YENEEA. This rearrangement joins TRBV11-3 to TRBJ1-4, with D possibly being TRBD1 (6 bases). Sequencing was performed on peripheral blood, taken on day 0 of AZD1222 vaccination. The sequence was collected from an adult in good health. The CDR3 here is CASSSTKGANEKLFF. Written as DNA, the CDR3 is TGTGCCAGCAGCTCCACGAAGGGGGCTAATGAAAAACTGTTTTTT.